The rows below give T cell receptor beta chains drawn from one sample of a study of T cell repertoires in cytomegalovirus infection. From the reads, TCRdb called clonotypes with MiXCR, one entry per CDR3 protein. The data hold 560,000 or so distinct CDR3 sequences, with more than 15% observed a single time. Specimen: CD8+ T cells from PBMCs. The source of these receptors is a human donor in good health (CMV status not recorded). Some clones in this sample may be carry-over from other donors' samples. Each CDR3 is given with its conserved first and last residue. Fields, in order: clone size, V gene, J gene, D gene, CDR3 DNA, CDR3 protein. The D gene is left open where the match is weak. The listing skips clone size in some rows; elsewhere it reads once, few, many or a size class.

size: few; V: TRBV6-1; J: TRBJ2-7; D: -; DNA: TGTGCCAGCAGTGAAGAGGAAGGCACCTACGAGCAGTACTTC; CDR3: CASSEEEGTYEQYF
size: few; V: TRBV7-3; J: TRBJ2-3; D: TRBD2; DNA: TGTGCCAGCAGCTCCGCGGGGGGGGGCACAGATACGCAGTATTTT; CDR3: CASSSAGGGTDTQYF
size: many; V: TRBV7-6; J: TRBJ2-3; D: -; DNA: TGTGCCAGTGGGGGGCCGACAGATACGCAGTATTTT; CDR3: CASGGPTDTQYF
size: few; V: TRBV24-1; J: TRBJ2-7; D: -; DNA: TGTGCCACCAGTCCTGGCAGGGGCGAATACGAGCAGTACTTC; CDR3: CATSPGRGEYEQYF
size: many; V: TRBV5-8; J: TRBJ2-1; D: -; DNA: TGTGCCAGCAGCTGGAGGGGGAGTTGGAATGAGCAGTTCTTC; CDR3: CASSWRGSWNEQFF
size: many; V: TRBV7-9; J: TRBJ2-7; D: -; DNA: TGTGCCAGCAGCCCCTCAACAGGGTACGAGCAGTACTTC; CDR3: CASSPSTGYEQYF
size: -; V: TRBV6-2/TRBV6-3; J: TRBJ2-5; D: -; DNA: TGTGCCAGCCACCCCGACTACCAAGAGACCCAGTACTTC; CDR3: CASHPDYQETQYF
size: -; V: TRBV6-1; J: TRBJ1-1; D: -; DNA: TGTGCCAGCAGTGGGTATTTACGGAACACTGAAGCTTTCTTT; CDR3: CASSGYLRNTEAFF
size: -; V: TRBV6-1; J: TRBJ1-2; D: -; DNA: TGTGCCAGCAGTGAATCGCGGGGGTATAACTATGGCTACACCTTC; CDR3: CASSESRGYNYGYTF
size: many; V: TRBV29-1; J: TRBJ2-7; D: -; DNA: TGCAGCGCCACCGGGGGTACTTTCTCCTACGAGCAGTACTTC; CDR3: CSATGGTFSYEQYF
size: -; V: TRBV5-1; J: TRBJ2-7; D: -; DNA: TGCGCCAGCAGCCCGTCCCCCTCGGAAAGGAGCTCCTACGAGCAGTACTTC; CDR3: CASSPSPSERSSYEQYF
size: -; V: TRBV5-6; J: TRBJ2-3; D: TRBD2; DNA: TGTGCCAGCAGCTTAGGTCGGGGGGGCCAGGTCGGTGCAGATACGCAGTATTTT; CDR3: CASSLGRGGQVGADTQYF
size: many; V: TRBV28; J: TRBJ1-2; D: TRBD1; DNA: TGTGCCAGCAGTCTACAGGGGGTCCGAACCTATGGCTACACCTTC; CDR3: CASSLQGVRTYGYTF
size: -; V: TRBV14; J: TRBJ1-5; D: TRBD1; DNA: TGTGCCAGCTCCTCCGGGACAGCACGGCGAGGCAATCAGCCCCAGCATTTT; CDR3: CASSSGTARRGNQPQHF
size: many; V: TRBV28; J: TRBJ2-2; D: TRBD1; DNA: TGTGCCAGCAGTTTCCCAGGGACAGCGAACACCGGGGAGCTGTTTTTT; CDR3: CASSFPGTANTGELFF
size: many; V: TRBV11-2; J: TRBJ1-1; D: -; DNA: TGTGCCAGCAGCCGAGTGAAGGGGGACACTGAAGCTTTCTTT; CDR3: CASSRVKGDTEAFF
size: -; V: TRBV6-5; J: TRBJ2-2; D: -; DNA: TGTGCCAGCAGTTACACCGTTACGAACACCGGGGAGCTGTTTTTT; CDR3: CASSYTVTNTGELFF
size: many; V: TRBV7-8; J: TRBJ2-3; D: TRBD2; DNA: TGTGCCAGCAGCTTACTTCTAGCGGGAGTAACAGATACGCAGTATTTT; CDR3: CASSLLLAGVTDTQYF
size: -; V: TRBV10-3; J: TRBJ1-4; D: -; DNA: TGTGTGGCCCAATCAACTAATGAAAAACTGTTTTTT; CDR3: CVAQSTNEKLFF
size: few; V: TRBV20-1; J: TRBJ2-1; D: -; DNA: TGCAGTGCTACCGGGACAAACTCCTACAATGAGCAGTTCTTC; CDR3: CSATGTNSYNEQFF
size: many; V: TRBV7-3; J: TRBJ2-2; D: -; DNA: TGTGCCAGCAGCGACGCAGGGGAAACCGGGGAGCTGTTTTTT; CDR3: CASSDAGETGELFF
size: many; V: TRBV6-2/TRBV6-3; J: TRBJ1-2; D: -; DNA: TGTGCCAGCAGTTATTCGGCGCAACATGGCTACACCTTC; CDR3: CASSYSAQHGYTF
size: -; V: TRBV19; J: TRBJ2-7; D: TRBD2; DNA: TGTGCCAGTAGTATTCAAGCGGGAGTACGGGAGCAGTACTTC; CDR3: CASSIQAGVREQYF
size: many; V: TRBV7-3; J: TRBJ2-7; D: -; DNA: TGTGCCAGCAGATCGACAGGGGAGGGCGAGCAGTACTTC; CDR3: CASRSTGEGEQYF
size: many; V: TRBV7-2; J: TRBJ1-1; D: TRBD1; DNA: TGTGCCAGCAGCTTACCGACGACAGGGCCCATGAACACTGAAGCTTTCTTT; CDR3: CASSLPTTGPMNTEAFF
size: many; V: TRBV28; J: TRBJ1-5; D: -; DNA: TGTGCCAGCAGCCGACGGGGAGGGGCCCTCCAACAGCCCCAGCATTTT; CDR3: CASSRRGGALQQPQHF
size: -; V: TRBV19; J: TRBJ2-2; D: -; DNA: TGTGCCAGTAGTAGCGGGAACACCGGGGAGCTGTTTTTT; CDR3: CASSSGNTGELFF
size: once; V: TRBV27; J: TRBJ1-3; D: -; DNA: TGTGCCAGCAGTCCCCGCCGGGCGGACTGGTCTGGAAACACCATATATTTT; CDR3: CASSPRRADWSGNTIYF
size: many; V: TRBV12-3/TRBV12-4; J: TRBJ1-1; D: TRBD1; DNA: TGTGCCAGCCGCACAGGGGTAGACACTGAAGCTTTCTTT; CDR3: CASRTGVDTEAFF
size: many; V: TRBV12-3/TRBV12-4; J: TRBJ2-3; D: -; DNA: TGTGCCAGCAGTTATTCCGGGCCCAGTGAAGAAACGCAGTATTTT; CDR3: CASSYSGPSEETQYF
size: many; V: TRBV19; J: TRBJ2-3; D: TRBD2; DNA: TGTGCTGTCACCCCGGGGACTAGCGACACAGATACGCAGTATTTT; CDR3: CAVTPGTSDTDTQYF
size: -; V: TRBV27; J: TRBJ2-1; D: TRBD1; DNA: TGTGCCAGTTGGGGACAGACCTCCTACAATGAGCAGTTCTTC; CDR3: CASWGQTSYNEQFF
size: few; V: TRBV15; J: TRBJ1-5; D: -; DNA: TGTGCCACCAGCAGAGAGTTTGACAGACCGAGCAATCAGCCCCAGCATTTT; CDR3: CATSREFDRPSNQPQHF
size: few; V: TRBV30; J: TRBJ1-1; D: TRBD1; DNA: TGTGCCTGGAGCCCACCGGACAGGGCCAACACTGAAGCTTTCTTT; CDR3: CAWSPPDRANTEAFF
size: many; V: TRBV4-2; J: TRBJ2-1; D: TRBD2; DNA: TGTGCCAGCAGCCAAGACGCGGGAGATGGCAATGAGCAGTTCTTC; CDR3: CASSQDAGDGNEQFF
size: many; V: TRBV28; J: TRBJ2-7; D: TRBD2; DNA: TGTGCCAGCAGTCCTGCTAGCGGGTCCTACGAGCAGTACTTC; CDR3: CASSPASGSYEQYF
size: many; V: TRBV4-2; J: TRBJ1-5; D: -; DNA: TGTGCCAGCAGCCAAGATTTCGCAAGCAATCAGCCCCAGCATTTT; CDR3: CASSQDFASNQPQHF
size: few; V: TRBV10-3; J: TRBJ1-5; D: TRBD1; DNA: TGTGCCATCAGTGAGGGGCCAGGACAGGTTAGCAATCAGCCCCAGCATTTT; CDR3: CAISEGPGQVSNQPQHF
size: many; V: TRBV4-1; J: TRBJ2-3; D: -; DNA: TGCGCCAGCAGCCAAGATGGCGGGGTGGCAGATACGCAGTATTTT; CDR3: CASSQDGGVADTQYF
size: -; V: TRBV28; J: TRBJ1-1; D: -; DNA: TGTGCCAGCAGTTTGAACCAAGCTTTCTTT; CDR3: CASSLNQAFF
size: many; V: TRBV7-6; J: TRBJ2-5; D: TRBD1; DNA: TGTGCCAGCAGCCGCGCAGCTGCGGGACAGGGGCGTCAAGAGACCCAGTACTTC; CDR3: CASSRAAAGQGRQETQYF
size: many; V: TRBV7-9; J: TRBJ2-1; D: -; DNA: TGTGCCAGCAGCTCCTTGACGGGCGGGTACAATGAGCAGTTCTTC; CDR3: CASSSLTGGYNEQFF
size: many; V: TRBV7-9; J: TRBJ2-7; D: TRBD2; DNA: TGTGCCAGCAGCCCGGGGGGGTATACCTACGAGCAGTACTTC; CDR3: CASSPGGYTYEQYF
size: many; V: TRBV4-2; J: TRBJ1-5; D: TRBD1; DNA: TGTGCCAGCAGCCTACACAGGGGTAGCAATCAGCCCCAGCATTTT; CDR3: CASSLHRGSNQPQHF
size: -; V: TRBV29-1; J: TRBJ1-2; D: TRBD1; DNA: TGCAGCGTGGAGGACAGGGGTCGAGTGGTGACCTTC; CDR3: CSVEDRGRVVTF
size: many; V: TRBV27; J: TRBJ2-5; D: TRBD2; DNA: TGTGCCAGCAAGCTAGCGGGGGCCCTCGGGGAGACCCAGTACTTC; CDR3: CASKLAGALGETQYF
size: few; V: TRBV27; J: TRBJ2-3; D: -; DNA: TGTGCCAGCAGATATAAGTTCTACTACACAGATACGCAGTATTTT; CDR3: CASRYKFYYTDTQYF